Below, 6 T cell receptor beta chains from the same sample are listed, as sequenced in a study of cytomegalovirus exposure and HLA in healthy donors. Researchers ran the PCR with 60 Vbeta and 13 Jbeta primers. Only in-frame clones appear in the TCRdb table, and some are missing; sequencing was by immunoSEQ multiplex PCR. The sample includes around 200,000 clones, roughly 80% of them seen just once. Sequencing input: PBMCs. These TCRs come from a woman aged 40 to 50 in good health and CMV-seronegative.

The V call is TRBV18, the J call TRBJ1-1; TRBD1 matches at 7 bases. This CDR3 is 13 amino acids long. V was pared by 6 bases and J by 5 bases, with 6 bases of the junction left unmatched. CDR1 and CDR2 from the germline V gene are KGHSH and LQKENI. In DNA, the CDR3 is TGTGCCAGCTCGCCAGGGGACAGAACTGAAGCTTTCTTT. Its translation: CASSPGDRTEAFF.

The chain links TRBV28 to TRBJ1-1; 8 bases map to TRBD1. CDR1 and CDR2 from the germline V gene are MDHEN and SYDVKM. This CDR3 is built from 13 residues. Losses at the gene ends were 10 bases for V and 2 bases for J; bases not matched to a gene: 6. The CDR3 here is CATLGTGNTEAFF. CDR3 bases: TGTGCCACCCTAGGGACAGGTAACACTGAAGCTTTCTTT.

This rearrangement joins TRBV29-1 to TRBJ1-2; 9 positions agree with TRBD1. The V segment lost 4 bases and the J segment 4 bases; nucleotides outside the gene matches: 1. Germline V gene lookup returns CDR1 SQVTM and CDR2 ANQGSEA. The CDR3 sequence is 12 residues long. This CDR3 is CSVGQGGYGYTF. In nucleotides, the CDR3 is TGCAGCGTTGGACAGGGGGGCTATGGCTACACCTTC.

V gene TRBV30 combines with J gene TRBJ1-4; unclear D gene. CDR1 and CDR2 from the germline V gene are GTSNPN and SVGIG (reference sequence). The CDR3 is made up of 12 amino acids. V was pared by 3 bases and J by 10 bases, with 12 bases between. This CDR3 is CAWSLELGKLFF. CDR3 DNA sequence: TGTGCCTGGAGCCTGGAACTAGGAAAACTGTTTTTT.

The V and J genes are TRBV25-1 and TRBJ2-5; D perhaps matches TRBD2 (5 bases). TRBJ2-7 explains the end of the DNA better; the J call may be wrong. Per germline, CDR1 MGHDK and CDR2 SYGVNS. The CDR3 runs to 14 residues. Here the CDR3 reads CASRADGSSYEQYF. Written as DNA, the CDR3 is TGTGCCAGCAGAGCGGACGGAAGCTCCTACGAGCAGTACTTC.

The V call is TRBV6-5, the J call TRBJ2-5; D is ambiguous. Trimming pared 6 bases from V and 6 bases from J, leaving 11 bases between. The CDR3 extends over 12 amino acids. The germline V gene encodes CDR1 MNHEY and CDR2 SVGAGI. CDR3 sequence (DNA): TGTGCCAGCAGCCCAACTACCCAGACCCAGTACTTC. The encoded protein is CASSPTTQTQYF.